This T cell receptor (beta chain) comes out of a study of blood T cell repertoires in COVID-19. The germline V gene has CDR1 KGHDR and CDR2 SFDVKD. J gave up 1 base and V 9 bases, and 5 bases lay outside the gene matches. This CDR3 has 14 residues. TCRdb's table, derived via immunoSEQ multiplex PCR, lists solely in-frame clones and lacks some. The sample consists of around 65,000 clones, less than 80% of them appearing once. The sample consisted of peripheral blood. The TCR was taken from a man aged 55 to 70 with acute or convalescent COVID-19. This chain uses TRBV24-1 with TRBJ2-1, with 7 bases identical to TRBD1. The CDR3 sequence is CATRDSVSYNEQFF. The CDR3 DNA is TGTGCCACCCGGGACAGTGTATCCTACAATGAGCAGTTCTTC.